Sequencing of this T cell receptor (beta chain) was carried out in a study of monozygotic twins with inflammatory bowel disease. Study conclusions and caveats: Healthy twins showed more clonotype sharing with others than IBD patients, especially patients with disease activity. The data did not back a single strong IBD-associated clonotype or signal.

As regards this clonotype: Its cognate antigen is unknown.

The UMIs carried a 6-nucleotide sample barcode, and they were added by template switching. Nested amplification of TCRalpha and TCRbeta cDNA involved two PCRs of roughly 16 and 10 cycles. TCRdb derives one entry per CDR3 protein from the 5' RACE reads, leaving out DNA. Across about 380,000 distinct CDR3 sequences, the top ten clones capture 2.5% to 3% of the sample. Per germline, CDR1 LGHDT and CDR2 YNNKEL (reference sequence). The CDR3 has 15 residues. The chain carries TRBV3-1 and TRBJ2-2; TCRdb names TRBD1, which stays unverified in the absence of DNA. The sample taken for sequencing was blood. This clonotype was sampled from a human donor with ulcerative colitis or Crohn's disease, or a healthy co-twin of an affected twin (not recorded which). The CDR3 protein is CASSDRFANTGELFF.